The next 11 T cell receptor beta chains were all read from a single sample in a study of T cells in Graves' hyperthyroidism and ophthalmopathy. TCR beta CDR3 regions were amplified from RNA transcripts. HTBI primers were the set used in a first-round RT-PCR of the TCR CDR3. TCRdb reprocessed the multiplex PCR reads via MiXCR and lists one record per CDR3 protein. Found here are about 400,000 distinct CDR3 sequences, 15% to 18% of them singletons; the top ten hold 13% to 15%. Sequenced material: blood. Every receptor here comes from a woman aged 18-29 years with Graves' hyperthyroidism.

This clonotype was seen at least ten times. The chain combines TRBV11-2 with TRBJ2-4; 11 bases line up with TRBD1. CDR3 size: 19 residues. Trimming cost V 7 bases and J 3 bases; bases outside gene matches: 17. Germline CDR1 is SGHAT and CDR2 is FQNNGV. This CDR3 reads CASTDRTGGAGVGKNIQYF. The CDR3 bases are TGTGCCAGCACCGACCGGACAGGGGGCGCGGGGGTAGGCAAAAACATTCAGTACTTC.

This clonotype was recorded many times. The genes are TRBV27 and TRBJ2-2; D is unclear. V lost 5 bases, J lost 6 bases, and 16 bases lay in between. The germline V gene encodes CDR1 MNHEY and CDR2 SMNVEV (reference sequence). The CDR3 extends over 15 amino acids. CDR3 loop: CASSLGLRPPGELFF. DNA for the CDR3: TGTGCCAGCAGTCTCGGGCTTCGGCCCCCCGGGGAGCTGTTTTTT.

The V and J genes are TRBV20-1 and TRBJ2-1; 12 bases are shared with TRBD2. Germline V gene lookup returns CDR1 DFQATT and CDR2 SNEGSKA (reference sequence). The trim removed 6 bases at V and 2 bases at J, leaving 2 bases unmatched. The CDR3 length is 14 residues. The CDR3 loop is CSARTSGAYNEQFF. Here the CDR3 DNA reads TGCAGTGCCAGGACTAGCGGGGCCTACAATGAGCAGTTCTTC.

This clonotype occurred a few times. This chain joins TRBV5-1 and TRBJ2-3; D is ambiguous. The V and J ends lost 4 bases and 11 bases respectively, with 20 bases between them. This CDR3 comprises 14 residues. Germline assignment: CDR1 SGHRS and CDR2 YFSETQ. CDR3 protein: CASSNGSDVSRQYF. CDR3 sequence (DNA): TGCGCCAGCAGCAATGGATCGGACGTATCGAGGCAGTATTTT.

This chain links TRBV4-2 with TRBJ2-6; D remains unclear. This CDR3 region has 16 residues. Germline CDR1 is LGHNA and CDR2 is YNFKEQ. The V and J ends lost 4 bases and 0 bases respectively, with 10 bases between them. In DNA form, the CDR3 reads TGTGCCAGCAGCCCGTCCTCCCCCTCTGGGGCCAACGTCCTGACTTTC. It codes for CASSPSSPSGANVLTF.

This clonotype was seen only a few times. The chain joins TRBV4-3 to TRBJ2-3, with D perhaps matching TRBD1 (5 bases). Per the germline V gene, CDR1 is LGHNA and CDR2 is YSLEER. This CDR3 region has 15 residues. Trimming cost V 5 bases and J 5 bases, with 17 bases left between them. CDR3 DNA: TGCGCCAGCAGCATCCACAGGAGTCCACAAGATACGCAGTATTTT. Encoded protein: CASSIHRSPQDTQYF.

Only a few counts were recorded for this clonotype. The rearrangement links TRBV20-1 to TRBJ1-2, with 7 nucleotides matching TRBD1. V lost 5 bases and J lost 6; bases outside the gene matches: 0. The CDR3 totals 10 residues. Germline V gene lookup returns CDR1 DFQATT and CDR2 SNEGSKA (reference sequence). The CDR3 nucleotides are TGCAGTGCTGACAGGGATGGCTACACCTTC. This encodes CSADRDGYTF.

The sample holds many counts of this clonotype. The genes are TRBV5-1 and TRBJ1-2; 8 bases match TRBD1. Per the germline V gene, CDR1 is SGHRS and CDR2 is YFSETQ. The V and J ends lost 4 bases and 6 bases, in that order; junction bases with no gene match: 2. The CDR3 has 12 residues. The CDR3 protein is CASSGQGNGYTF. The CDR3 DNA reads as TGCGCCAGCAGCGGACAGGGAAATGGCTACACCTTC.

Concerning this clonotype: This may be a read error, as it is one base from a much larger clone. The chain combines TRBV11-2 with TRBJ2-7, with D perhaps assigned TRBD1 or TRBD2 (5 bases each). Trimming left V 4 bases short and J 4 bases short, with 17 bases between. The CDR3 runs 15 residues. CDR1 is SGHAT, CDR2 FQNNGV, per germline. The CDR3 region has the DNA TGTGCCAGCAGCTCGGGGTGGGGCATTCATTACGAGCAGTACTTC. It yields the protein CASSSGWGIHYEQYF.

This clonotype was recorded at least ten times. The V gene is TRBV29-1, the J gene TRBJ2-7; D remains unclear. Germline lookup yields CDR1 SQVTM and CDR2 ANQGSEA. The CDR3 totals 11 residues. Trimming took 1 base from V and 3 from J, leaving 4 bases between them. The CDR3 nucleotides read TGCAGCGTTGAAGCTGACTACGAGCAGTACTTC. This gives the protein CSVEADYEQYF.

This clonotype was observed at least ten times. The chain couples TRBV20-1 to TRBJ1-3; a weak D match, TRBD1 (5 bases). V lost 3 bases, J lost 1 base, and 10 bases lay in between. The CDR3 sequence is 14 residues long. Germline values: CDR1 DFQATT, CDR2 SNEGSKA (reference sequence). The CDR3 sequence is CSASTGGSGNTIYF. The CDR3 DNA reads TGCAGTGCTAGTACAGGAGGGTCTGGAAACACCATATATTTT.